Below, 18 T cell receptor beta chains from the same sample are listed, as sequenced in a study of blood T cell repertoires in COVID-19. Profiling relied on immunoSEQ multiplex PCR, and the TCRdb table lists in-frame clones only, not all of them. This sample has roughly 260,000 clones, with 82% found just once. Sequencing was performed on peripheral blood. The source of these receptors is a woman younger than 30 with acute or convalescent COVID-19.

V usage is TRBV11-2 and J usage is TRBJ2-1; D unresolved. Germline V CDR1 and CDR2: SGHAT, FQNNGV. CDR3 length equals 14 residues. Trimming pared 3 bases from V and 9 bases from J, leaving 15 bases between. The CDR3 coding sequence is TGTGCCAGCAGCTTTGTCGTGCTCGGCGGTGAGCAGTTCTTC. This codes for CASSFVVLGGEQFF.

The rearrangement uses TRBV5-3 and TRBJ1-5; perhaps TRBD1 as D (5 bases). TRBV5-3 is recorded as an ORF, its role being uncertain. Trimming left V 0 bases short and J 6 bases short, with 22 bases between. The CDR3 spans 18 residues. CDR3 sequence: CARSLGGESGEDPQPQHF. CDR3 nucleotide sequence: TGTGCCAGAAGCTTGGGCGGGGAGTCGGGGGAGGACCCTCAGCCCCAGCATTTT.

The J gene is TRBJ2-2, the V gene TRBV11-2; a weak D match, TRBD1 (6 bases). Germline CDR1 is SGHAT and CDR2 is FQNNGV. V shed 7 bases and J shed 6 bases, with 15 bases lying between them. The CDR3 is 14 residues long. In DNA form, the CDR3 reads TGTGCCAGCACCGACAGGAATGTAGCCGGGGAGCTGTTTTTT. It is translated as CASTDRNVAGELFF.

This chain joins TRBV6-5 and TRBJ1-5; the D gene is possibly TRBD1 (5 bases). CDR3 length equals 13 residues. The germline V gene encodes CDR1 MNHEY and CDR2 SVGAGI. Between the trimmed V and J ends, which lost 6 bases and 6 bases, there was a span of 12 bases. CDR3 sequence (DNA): TGTGCCAGCAGCCCCCTCGACAGTCAGCCCCAGCATTTT. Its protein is CASSPLDSQPQHF.

CDR3 DNA sequence: TGTGCCAGCAGCCCCACTAGCGGTTTTTCCGAGCAGTACTTC. Its translation: CASSPTSGFSEQYF. This chain links TRBV27 with TRBJ2-7, with 8 bases that match TRBD2. CDR1 MNHEY and CDR2 SMNVEV come from the germline V gene (reference sequence). The V and J ends lost 6 bases and 6 bases, in that order; junction bases with no gene match: 10. This CDR3 spans 14 amino acids.

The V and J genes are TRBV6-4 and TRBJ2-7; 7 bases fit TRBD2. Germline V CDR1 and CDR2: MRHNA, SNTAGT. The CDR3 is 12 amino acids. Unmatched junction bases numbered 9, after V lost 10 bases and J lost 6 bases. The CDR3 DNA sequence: TGTGCCAACATCATAGCGGGCGGCGAGCAGTACTTC. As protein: CANIIAGGEQYF.

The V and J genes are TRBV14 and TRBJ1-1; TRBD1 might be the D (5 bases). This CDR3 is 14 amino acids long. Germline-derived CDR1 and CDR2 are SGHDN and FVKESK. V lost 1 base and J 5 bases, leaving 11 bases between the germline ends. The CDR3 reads CASSQGQGRTEAFF. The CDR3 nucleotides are TGTGCCAGCAGCCAAGGTCAGGGCCGGACTGAAGCTTTCTTT.

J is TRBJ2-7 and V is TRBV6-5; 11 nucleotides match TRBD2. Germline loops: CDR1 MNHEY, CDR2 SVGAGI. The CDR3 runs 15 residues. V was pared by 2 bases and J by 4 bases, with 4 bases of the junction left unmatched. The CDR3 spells CASSYPGTSGYEQYF. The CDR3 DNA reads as TGTGCCAGCAGTTACCCCGGGACTAGCGGATACGAGCAGTACTTC.

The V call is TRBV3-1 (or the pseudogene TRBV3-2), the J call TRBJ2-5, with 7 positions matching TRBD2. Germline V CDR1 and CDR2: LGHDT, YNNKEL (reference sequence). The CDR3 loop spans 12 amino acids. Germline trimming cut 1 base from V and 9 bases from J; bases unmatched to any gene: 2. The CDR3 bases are TGTGCCAGCAGCCAAGTAACTAGCGCCCAGTACTTC. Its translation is CASSQVTSAQYF.

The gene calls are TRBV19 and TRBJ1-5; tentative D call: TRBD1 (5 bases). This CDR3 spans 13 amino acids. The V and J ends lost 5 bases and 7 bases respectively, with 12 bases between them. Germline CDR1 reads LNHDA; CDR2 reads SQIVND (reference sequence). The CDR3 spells CASSGGGGQPQHF. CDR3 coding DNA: TGTGCCAGTAGTGGGGGGGGTGGGCAGCCCCAGCATTTT.

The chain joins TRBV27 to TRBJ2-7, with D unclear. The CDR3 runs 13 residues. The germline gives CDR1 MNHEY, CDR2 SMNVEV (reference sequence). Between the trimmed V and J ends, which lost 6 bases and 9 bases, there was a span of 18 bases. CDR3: CASSDIPLSRQYF. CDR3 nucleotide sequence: TGTGCCAGCAGCGATATCCCTCTCAGTCGGCAGTACTTC.

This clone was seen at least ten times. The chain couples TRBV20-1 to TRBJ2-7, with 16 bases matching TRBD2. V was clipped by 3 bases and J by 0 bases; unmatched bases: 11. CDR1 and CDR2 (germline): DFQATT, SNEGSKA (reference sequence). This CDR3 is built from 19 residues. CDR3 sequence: CSASGAGGLAGGSSYEQYF. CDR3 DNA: TGCAGTGCTAGTGGTGCTGGGGGACTAGCGGGAGGGAGCTCCTACGAGCAGTACTTC.

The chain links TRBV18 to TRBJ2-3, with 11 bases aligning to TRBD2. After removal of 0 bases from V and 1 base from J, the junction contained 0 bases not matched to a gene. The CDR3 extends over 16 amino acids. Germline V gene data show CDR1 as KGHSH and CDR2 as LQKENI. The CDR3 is CASSPPGLAGTDTQYF. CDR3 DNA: TGTGCCAGCTCACCACCGGGACTAGCGGGCACAGATACGCAGTATTTT. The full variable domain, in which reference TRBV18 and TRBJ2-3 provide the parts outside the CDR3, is NAGVMQNPRHLVRRRGQEARLRCSPMKGHSHVYWYRQLPEEGLKFMVYLQKENIIDESGMPKERFSAEFPKEGPSILRIQQVVRGDSAAYFCASSPPGLAGTDTQYFGPGTRLTVL.

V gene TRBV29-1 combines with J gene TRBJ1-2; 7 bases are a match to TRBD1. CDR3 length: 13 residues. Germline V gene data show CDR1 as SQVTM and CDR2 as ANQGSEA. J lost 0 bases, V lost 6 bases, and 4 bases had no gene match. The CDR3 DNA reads TGCAGCGTCACAGGGGAAACTAACTATGGCTACACCTTC. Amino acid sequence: CSVTGETNYGYTF.

The CDR3 coding sequence is TGTGCCAGCAGCTTCGGCGGGTCAGATACGCAGTATTTT. Translation gives CASSFGGSDTQYF. The chain uses TRBV11-2 and TRBJ2-3; the D gene is possibly TRBD2 (5 bases). V was shortened by 3 bases and J by 4 bases, with 8 bases between the two germline ends. Germline CDR1 and CDR2: SGHAT and FQNNGV. The CDR3 totals 13 residues.

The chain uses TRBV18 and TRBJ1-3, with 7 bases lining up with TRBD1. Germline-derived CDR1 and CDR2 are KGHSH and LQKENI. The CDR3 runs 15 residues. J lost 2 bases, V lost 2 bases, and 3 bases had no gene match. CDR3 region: CASSPGQGAGNTIYF. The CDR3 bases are TGTGCCAGCTCACCAGGGCAGGGGGCTGGAAACACCATATATTTT.

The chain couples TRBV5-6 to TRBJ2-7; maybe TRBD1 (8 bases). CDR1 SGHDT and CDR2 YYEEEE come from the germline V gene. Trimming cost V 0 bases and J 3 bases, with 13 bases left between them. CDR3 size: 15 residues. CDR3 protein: CASSLGNRGGYEQYF. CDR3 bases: TGTGCCAGCAGCTTGGGGAACAGGGGGGGCTACGAGCAGTACTTC.

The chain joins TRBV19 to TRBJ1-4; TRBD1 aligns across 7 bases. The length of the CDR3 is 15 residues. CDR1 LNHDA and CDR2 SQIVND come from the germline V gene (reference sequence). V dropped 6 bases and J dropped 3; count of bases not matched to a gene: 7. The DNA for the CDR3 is TGTGCCAGTAGCGAAGGGACAGTTTCTAATGAAAAACTGTTTTTT. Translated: CASSEGTVSNEKLFF.